This TCR beta chain came from a study of T-cell reconstitution after alpha-beta-depleted transplantation in children. Germline V gives CDR1 MNHEY, CDR2 SMNVEV (reference sequence). The V gene lost 0 bases and the J gene lost 4 bases, with 9 bases spanning the gap. This CDR3 spans 14 amino acids. A TCRbeta library incorporating unique molecular identifiers was prepared. TCRdb re-called the PCR reads with MiXCR, one entry per CDR3 protein. The sample lists about 72,000 distinct CDR3 sequences, about 6.7% occurring once. This clonotype was counted at least ten times. This TCR derives from a human donor who donated a stem cell graft to a child with acute lymphoblastic leukemia. This material consisted of PBMCs from the stem cell graft donor, taken from the stem cell graft. The chain links TRBV27 to TRBJ1-2, with no clear D. CDR3 DNA sequence: TGTGCCAGCAGTTTATCGGGAGGTGGCTATGGCTACACCTTC. Its protein is CASSLSGGGYGYTF.